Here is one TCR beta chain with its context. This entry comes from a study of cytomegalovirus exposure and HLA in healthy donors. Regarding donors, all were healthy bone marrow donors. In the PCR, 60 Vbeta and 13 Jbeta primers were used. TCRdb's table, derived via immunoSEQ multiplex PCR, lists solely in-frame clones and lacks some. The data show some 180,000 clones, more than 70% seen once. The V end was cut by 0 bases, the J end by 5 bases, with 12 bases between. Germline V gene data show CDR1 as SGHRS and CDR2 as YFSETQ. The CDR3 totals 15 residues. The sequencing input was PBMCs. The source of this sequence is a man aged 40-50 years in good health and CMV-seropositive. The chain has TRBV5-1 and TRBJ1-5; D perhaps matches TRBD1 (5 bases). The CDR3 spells CASSLAAGYDQPQHF. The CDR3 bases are TGCGCCAGCAGCTTGGCCGCAGGGTACGATCAGCCCCAGCATTTT.